Listed here is a single T cell receptor beta chain. The V end was cut by 2 bases, the J end by 0 bases, with 12 bases between. CDR1 is SGHRS, CDR2 YFSETQ, per germline. The CDR3 is made up of 16 amino acids. Sequencing was performed with immunoSEQ multiplex PCR; in TCRdb, only in-frame clones are kept and a portion is missing. The data show about 81,000 clones, 85% seen once. The data belong to a study of blood T cell repertoires in COVID-19. Study context: The origin of the acute and convalescent COVID-19 samples was the United States, Italy and Spain.

This chain joins TRBV5-1 and TRBJ1-3, with D unclear. Material for sequencing was peripheral blood. The sequence came from a woman aged 70-85 years with acute or convalescent COVID-19. The CDR3 nucleotides are TGCGCCAGCAGCTTAGGCGGAATACACTCTGGAAACACCATATATTTT. Translating gives CASSLGGIHSGNTIYF.